This TCR beta chain was retrieved from a study of PD-1 blockade in classical Hodgkin lymphoma. Across the study: On a schedule of every 2 weeks, patients received nivolumab 3 mg/kg intravenously. Study results and caveats: With CD4+ cells, TCR diversity rose significantly by C4D1, but not with CD8+ cells. It was reported that newly diagnosed patients had less baseline TCR diversity than healthy donors. Baseline diversity in complete responders resembled that of newly diagnosed patients.

Remarks on this clone: Its specificity is not known.

Clones were read by immunoSEQ multiplex PCR, and TCRdb kept only the in-frame ones, dropping some. This sample carries 45,000 or so clones, about 77% of them seen once, and the ten largest clones take 37%. Time point reported: cycle 4 day 1 (C4D1), after 5 to 7 weeks of nivolumab. All patients experienced relapse after autologous stem cell transplantation, and brentuximab vedotin exposure was variable. The clonotype originates from a human donor with classical Hodgkin lymphoma. Specimen: peripheral blood mononuclear cells (PBMCs), collected before the fourth cycle of nivolumab.

CDR3 nucleotides: TGTGCCAGCAGCCAAGATATTGTGAACACTGAAGCTTTCTTT. Encoded protein: CASSQDIVNTEAFF. This sequence joins TRBV4-2 and TRBJ1-1; D gene unclear. V lost 0 bases and J 0 bases, leaving 5 bases between the germline ends. Germline CDR1 LGHNA, CDR2 YNFKEQ. The CDR3 totals 14 residues.